Following are 11 T cell receptor beta chains from one sample sequenced in a study of T cell responses to AZD1222 COVID-19 vaccine. The table came from immunoSEQ multiplex PCR; TCRdb's copy has only in-frame clones and leaves some out. This sample has 130,000 to 150,000 clones, with around 90% found just once. Specimen: peripheral blood, collected on day 0 of AZD1222 vaccination. These receptors were taken from an adult in good health.

The chain is built from TRBV6-5 and TRBJ2-7, with 13 bases fitting TRBD2. This CDR3 is built from 14 residues. V shed 4 bases, J shed 7 bases, and the junction held 4 bases outside the gene matches. Germline CDR1 and CDR2: MNHEY and SVGAGI. For the CDR3, the DNA is TGTGCCAGCAGTTTGGGACTAGCGGGGAGGGAGCAGTACTTC. Translation gives CASSLGLAGREQYF.

This rearrangement joins TRBV2 to TRBJ2-2; possibly TRBD1 for D (5 bases). The length of the CDR3 is 12 residues. Trimming took 6 bases from V and 7 from J, leaving 9 bases between them. Per the germline V gene, CDR1 is SNHLY and CDR2 is FYNNEI. This CDR3 reads CASRIQDGELFF. DNA of the CDR3: TGTGCCAGCAGGATACAGGACGGGGAGCTGTTTTTT.

This chain uses TRBV7-9 with TRBJ2-3, with 7 nucleotides matching TRBD2. CDR3 length: 14 residues. CDR1 is SEHNR and CDR2 is FQNEAQ in the germline V gene (reference sequence). V lost 11 bases to trimming and J lost 5 bases; unmatched junction nucleotides: 13. CDR3: CADVWASGEDTQYF. CDR3 coding DNA: TGTGCCGACGTATGGGCTAGCGGAGAAGATACGCAGTATTTT. The variable domain in full, completed from reference TRBV7-9 and TRBJ2-3, reads DTGVSQNPRHKITKRGQNVTFRCDPISEHNRLYWYRQTLGQGPEFLTYFQNEAQLEKSRLLSDRFSAERPKGSFSTLEIQRTEQGDSAMYLCADVWASGEDTQYFGPGTRLTVL.

The chain employs TRBV3-1 (or the pseudogene TRBV3-2) and TRBJ1-2; D is perhaps TRBD1 (5 bases). V was cut by 4 bases and J by 3 bases, with 6 bases left in between. CDR3 size: 12 residues. From germline, CDR1 is LGHDT and CDR2 YNNKEL (reference sequence). The CDR3 region is CASSLGDYGYTF. The CDR3 DNA sequence: TGTGCCAGCAGCCTAGGGGACTATGGCTACACCTTC.

The chain joins TRBV5-4 to TRBJ2-7, with D perhaps matching TRBD1 (6 bases). Germline V gene data show CDR1 as SGHNT and CDR2 as YYREEE (reference sequence). Trimming shortened V by 4 bases and J by 4 bases, and 15 bases separated the two germline ends. CDR3 length equals 14 residues. The CDR3 coding sequence is TGTGCCAGCAGCCGACGGACAGATACTTACGAGCAGTACTTC. Amino acids: CASSRRTDTYEQYF.

This sequence joins TRBV19 and TRBJ2-1, with 12 positions matching TRBD2. The CDR3 runs 17 residues. J lost 0 bases, V lost 5 bases, and 5 bases had no gene match. Germline V gene lookup returns CDR1 LNHDA and CDR2 SQIVND (reference sequence). The CDR3: CASSPSGGVSSYNEQFF. CDR3 sequence (DNA): TGTGCCAGTAGTCCTAGCGGGGGGGTGAGCTCCTACAATGAGCAGTTCTTC.

The rearrangement joins TRBV2 to TRBJ1-1; D unresolved. From germline, CDR1 is SNHLY and CDR2 FYNNEI. The CDR3 loop spans 11 amino acids. Trimming removed 4 bases from V and 3 bases from J, with 3 bases in between. The CDR3 coding sequence is TGTGCCAGCAGTGTCTACACTGAAGCTTTCTTT. This codes for CASSVYTEAFF.

V gene TRBV2 combines with J gene TRBJ2-1, with 14 bases that match TRBD2. CDR3 size: 16 residues. Germline CDR1 and CDR2: SNHLY and FYNNEI. V lost 6 bases to trimming and J lost 7 bases; unmatched junction nucleotides: 8. CDR3 nucleotides: TGTGCCAGCAGGGGCGGGACTAGCGGGAGACTAAATGAGCAGTTCTTC. This gives the protein CASRGGTSGRLNEQFF.

The chain uses TRBV7-9 and TRBJ1-2; D unresolved. The CDR3 totals 14 residues. CDR1 is SEHNR, CDR2 FQNEAQ, per germline (reference sequence). V was cut by 0 bases and J by 0 bases, with 5 bases left in between. The CDR3 coding sequence is TGTGCCAGCAGCTTAGCGACGCCTAACTATGGCTACACCTTC. Its translation: CASSLATPNYGYTF.

This rearrangement joins TRBV7-9 to TRBJ1-1; 7 nucleotides agree with TRBD1. J gave up 5 bases and V 5 bases, and 8 bases lay outside the gene matches. This CDR3 contains 14 residues. The germline gives CDR1 SEHNR, CDR2 FQNEAQ (reference sequence). The chain's CDR3 is CASSPTGRGTEAFF. CDR3 DNA sequence: TGTGCCAGCAGCCCGACAGGGCGAGGGACTGAAGCTTTCTTT.

The rearrangement links TRBV6-2 or TRBV6-3 to TRBJ1-5; possibly TRBD1 for D (5 bases). Germline values: CDR1 MNHEY, CDR2 SVGEGT. The CDR3 totals 14 residues. With 5 bases removed from V and 1 base from J, the gap between germline ends came to 9 bases. Here the CDR3 reads CASSTRDSNQPQHF. CDR3 coding DNA: TGTGCCAGCAGTACCCGGGACAGCAATCAGCCCCAGCATTTT.